These T cell receptor beta chains were read from a single sample in a study of patients and donors after allogeneic stem cell transplantation. TCRdb processed the RT-PCR reads anew with MiXCR; each CDR3 protein has one entry. The sample carries about 410,000 distinct CDR3 sequences, 16% recorded once. Sequenced input: blood, either unsorted or a sorted T cell fraction (not recorded which). These receptors all come from a human donor who was either an allogeneic HSCT recipient or a stem cell or donor lymphocyte infusion donor (not recorded which). It is not recorded whose cells these are; they may come from a transplant donor. CDR3s include the opening cysteine and the closing phenylalanine or tryptophan. The D gene is left open where the match is weak. Size is omitted from some rows. Given values are once, few, many or a class for expanded clones.

v_gene	len	d_gene	j_gene	abundance	CDR3nt	CDR3aa
TRBV7-9	14	TRBD1	TRBJ1-1	many	TGTGCCAGCAGCCCCCGGACAGGGTACACTGAAGCTTTCTTT	CASSPRTGYTEAFF
TRBV20-1	12	NA	TRBJ2-1	few	TGCAGTGCTAGAGAGGCGAAAAATGAGCAGTTCTTC	CSAREAKNEQFF
TRBV7-9	16	NA	TRBJ1-6	few	TGTGCCAGCAAGGGGGAGGCCAGCTCCTATAATTCACCCCTCCACTTT	CASKGEASSYNSPLHF
TRBV12-3/TRBV12-4	15	TRBD2	TRBJ2-7	many	TGTGCCAGCAGTTTTACTAGCGGAGGAACCTACGAGCAGTACTTC	CASSFTSGGTYEQYF
TRBV14	12	NA	TRBJ1-1	NA	TGTGCCAGCAGCGGGGAGGTCACTGAAGCTTTCTTT	CASSGEVTEAFF
TRBV30	15	NA	TRBJ2-1	NA	TGTGCCTGGAGTCTGACGGGAGATCAGTACAATGAGCAGTTCTTC	CAWSLTGDQYNEQFF
TRBV9	14	NA	TRBJ2-3	NA	TGTGCCAGCAGCGTAGAGGGTAGCGCAGATACGCAGTATTTT	CASSVEGSADTQYF
TRBV4-1	15	TRBD2	TRBJ2-5	NA	TGCGCCAGCAGCCAAGCTAGCGGGACGGGGGAGACCCAGTACTTC	CASSQASGTGETQYF
TRBV5-1	15	NA	TRBJ1-2	few	TGCGCCAGCAGCCTAGACCGGGAAAATAACTATGGCTACACCTTC	CASSLDRENNYGYTF
TRBV7-9	15	TRBD1	TRBJ1-2	once	TGTGCCAGCAGCTTAGCGGGGACAGGAGACTATGGCTACACCTTC	CASSLAGTGDYGYTF
TRBV5-1	12	TRBD1	TRBJ2-5	NA	TGCGCCAGCGGACAGGGTGTCGAGACCCAGTACTTC	CASGQGVETQYF
TRBV7-3	12	NA	TRBJ2-3	few	TGTGCCAGCAGCCCCATCTTAGATACGCAGTATTTT	CASSPILDTQYF
TRBV12-3/TRBV12-4	16	NA	TRBJ2-7	NA	TGTGCCAGCAGTTTTCGCTTCGGGGCAGGGGCGTGGGAGCAGTACTTC	CASSFRFGAGAWEQYF
TRBV2	19	TRBD1	TRBJ1-5	few	TGTGCCAGCAGTGAAGTGGGCCTACAGGGGGTGAGGCGCAATCAGCCCCAGCATTTT	CASSEVGLQGVRRNQPQHF